The rows below give T cell receptor beta chains drawn from one sample of a study of T cell repertoires in cytomegalovirus infection. TCRdb reprocessed the reads with MiXCR, giving one entry per CDR3 protein. The top ten hold roughly a quarter of the sample, which has under 600,000 distinct CDR3 sequences, approximately 15% seen once. The sequencing sample was made of CD8+ T cells from PBMCs. All receptors derive from a human donor in good health (CMV status not recorded). Some clones in this sample may be carry-over from other donors' samples. Both conserved end residues are part of each CDR3. A D gene is named only where the DNA matches it firmly. A clone size is listed for some rows: how often the clone was seen (once, few, many), or a class if it is expanded.

CASSQAGSPNEQFF,TGCGCCAGCAGTCAAGCCGGATCGCCCAATGAGCAGTTCTTC,-,-,TRBV5-1,TRBJ2-1
CATSRGQGRSTDTQYF,TGTGCCACCAGCAGGGGACAGGGACGTAGCACAGATACGCAGTATTTT,few,TRBD1,TRBV15,TRBJ2-3
CASSLSEGWATDTQYF,TGTGCCAGCAGCTTATCCGAGGGTTGGGCGACAGATACGCAGTATTTT,many,-,TRBV7-2,TRBJ2-3
CASARGQTSGHTGELFF,TGTGCTAGTGCCCGGGGGCAGACTAGCGGACACACCGGGGAGCTGTTTTTT,many,TRBD2,TRBV12-5,TRBJ2-2
CASRTPGTEQFF,TGTGCCAGCAGAACCCCGGGGACTGAGCAGTTCTTC,many,-,TRBV7-8,TRBJ2-1
CASSIVPQSSYNEQFF,TGTGCCAGTAGTATAGTCCCCCAGAGCTCCTACAATGAGCAGTTCTTC,few,-,TRBV19,TRBJ2-1
CASRKQGVRRNSPLHF,TGTGCCAGCAGAAAACAGGGGGTCAGGAGGAATTCACCCCTCCACTTT,-,TRBD1,TRBV6-4,TRBJ1-6
CAISEGEDIVNQPQHF,TGTGCCATCAGTGAGGGAGAGGACATAGTCAATCAGCCCCAGCATTTT,many,-,TRBV10-3,TRBJ1-5
CASSESGPTYEQYF,TGCGCCAGCAGTGAATCCGGACCCACGTACGAGCAGTACTTC,-,-,TRBV5-1,TRBJ2-7
CASSLSRTLLPQHF,TGTGCCAGCAGTTTATCGCGCACCTTATTGCCCCAGCATTTT,-,-,TRBV27,TRBJ1-5
CASSLWGGTGEETQYF,TGTGCCAGCAGCTTGTGGGGGGGGACAGGGGAAGAGACCCAGTACTTC,few,TRBD1,TRBV5-4,TRBJ2-5
CASSLSGGVSDTQYF,TGTGCCAGCAGCCTTAGCGGGGGGGTTTCAGATACGCAGTATTTT,-,TRBD2,TRBV9,TRBJ2-3
CASSLAGQVPLYTF,TGTGCCAGCAGCCTTGCGGGACAGGTCCCTCTCTACACCTTC,-,TRBD1,TRBV6-1,TRBJ1-2
CASRVREGEAFF,TGCGCCAGCAGAGTAAGGGAGGGCGAAGCTTTCTTT,many,-,TRBV5-1,TRBJ1-1
CASSIAGGFYEQYF,TGTGCCAGTAGTATAGCTGGGGGCTTCTACGAGCAGTACTTC,few,-,TRBV19,TRBJ2-7
CSVEDRWLDYGYTF,TGCAGCGTTGAGGACAGGTGGCTTGACTATGGCTACACCTTC,-,TRBD1,TRBV29-1,TRBJ1-2
CASRQGAHEQYF,TGTGCCAGCAGACAGGGGGCCCACGAGCAGTACTTC,-,TRBD1,TRBV6-6,TRBJ2-7
CASSYDDRVHEQFF,TGTGCCAGCAGTTACGATGACAGGGTGCATGAGCAGTTCTTC,-,TRBD1,TRBV6-5,TRBJ2-1
CASTSRVDSYEQYF,TGCGCCAGCACCTCTCGGGTTGATTCCTACGAGCAGTACTTC,-,-,TRBV5-1,TRBJ2-7
CASRPPLQGQNTEAFF,TGTGCCAGCAGGCCTCCCCTCCAGGGCCAGAACACTGAAGCTTTCTTT,-,-,TRBV6-6,TRBJ1-1
CASSFTGTGAEAFF,TGTGCCAGTAGTTTCACCGGGACAGGGGCTGAAGCTTTCTTT,few,TRBD1,TRBV19,TRBJ1-1
CASSPEAGDRQPQHF,TGTGCCAGCAGCCCGGAGGCAGGGGATAGGCAGCCCCAGCATTTT,few,-,TRBV7-9,TRBJ1-5
CASGLSPDRIPYEQYF,TGTGCTAGTGGTTTGTCCCCCGACAGGATACCCTACGAGCAGTACTTC,many,-,TRBV12-5,TRBJ2-7
CASSPIPGLAVNNEQFF,TGTGCCAGCAGCCCCATACCGGGACTAGCTGTAAACAATGAGCAGTTCTTC,many,TRBD2,TRBV7-2,TRBJ2-1
CASSPSGGVYNEQLF,TGTGCCAGCAGTCCCTCTGGCGGGGTTTACAATGAGCAGTTATTC,-,-,TRBV28,TRBJ2-1
CASSEAAVSYEQYF,TGTGCCAGCAGTGAAGCGGCGGTTTCCTACGAGCAGTACTTC,many,-,TRBV6-1,TRBJ2-7
CASSLSSGSPKNIQYF,TGTGCCAGCAGTTTATCTAGCGGGAGCCCCAAAAACATTCAGTACTTC,few,TRBD2,TRBV28,TRBJ2-4
CASSLAGVTYNEQFF,TGTGCCAGCAGTTTAGCGGGAGTGACTTACAATGAGCAGTTCTTC,-,TRBD2,TRBV27,TRBJ2-1
CASSPYSEGFSYEQYF,TGTGCCAGCTCACCATATAGCGAAGGGTTCTCCTACGAGCAGTACTTC,-,-,TRBV18,TRBJ2-7
CASSIEPRDGYTF,TGTGCCAGTAGTATAGAGCCCAGGGATGGCTACACCTTC,many,-,TRBV19,TRBJ1-2
CASSQGSTGELFF,TGTGCCAGCAGCCAAGGGTCCACCGGGGAGCTGTTTTTT,many,-,TRBV4-2,TRBJ2-2
CASMGQGGNQPQHF,TGTGCCAGTATGGGACAGGGAGGCAATCAGCCCCAGCATTTT,many,TRBD1,TRBV19,TRBJ1-5